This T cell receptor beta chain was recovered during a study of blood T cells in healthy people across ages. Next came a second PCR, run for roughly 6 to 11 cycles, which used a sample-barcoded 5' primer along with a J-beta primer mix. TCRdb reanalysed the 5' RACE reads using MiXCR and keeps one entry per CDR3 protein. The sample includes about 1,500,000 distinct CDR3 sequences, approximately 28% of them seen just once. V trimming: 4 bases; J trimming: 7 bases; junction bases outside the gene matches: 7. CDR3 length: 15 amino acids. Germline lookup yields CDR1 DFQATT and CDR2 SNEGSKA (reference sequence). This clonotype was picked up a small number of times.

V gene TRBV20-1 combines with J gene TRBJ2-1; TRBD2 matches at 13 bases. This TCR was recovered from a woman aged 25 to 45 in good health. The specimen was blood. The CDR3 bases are TGCAGTGCTATAACTAGCGGGGGGGCGTTTAATGAGCAGTTCTTC. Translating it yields CSAITSGGAFNEQFF.